Presented here are 29 T cell receptor beta chains from one specimen sequenced in a study of blood T cell repertoires in COVID-19. TCRdb keeps only in-frame clones here, not all; method: immunoSEQ multiplex PCR. This table has over 200,000 clones, over 80% appearing once. Sequencing was performed on PBMCs or T cells enriched from blood (not recorded which). Source of these receptors: a man aged 18 to 35 with acute COVID-19.

The V gene is TRBV3-1 (or the pseudogene TRBV3-2), the J gene TRBJ1-4; D possibly corresponds to TRBD1 (6 bases). Germline values: CDR1 LGHDT, CDR2 YNNKEL (reference sequence). V lost 0 bases, J lost 5 bases, and 13 bases lay in between. This CDR3 has 16 residues. The CDR3 protein is CASSQDGEGVNEKLFF. Written as DNA, the CDR3 is TGTGCCAGCAGCCAAGACGGCGAGGGGGTAAATGAAAAACTGTTTTTT.

The rearrangement links TRBV28 to TRBJ1-5, with 7 bases that match TRBD1. In germline, CDR1 is MDHEN, CDR2 SYDVKM. V trimming: 5 bases; J trimming: 0 bases; junction bases outside the gene matches: 10. The CDR3 covers 17 residues. The CDR3 bases are TGTGCCAGCAGTCCGCCAAGTAACAGGGGTAGCAATCAGCCCCAGCATTTT. It specifies CASSPPSNRGSNQPQHF. Looking up the rest from reference TRBV28 and TRBJ1-5 gives the full variable domain: DVKVTQSSRYLVKRTGEKVFLECVQDMDHENMFWYRQDPGLGLRLIYFSYDVKMKEKGDIPEGYSVSREKKERFSLILESASTNQTSMYLCASSPPSNRGSNQPQHFGDGTRLSIL.

The chain couples TRBV19 to TRBJ1-6; TRBD1 agrees at 7 bases. V gave up 3 bases and J gave up 10 bases; unmatched junction bases: 9. The V gene's germline CDR1 is LNHDA and CDR2 SQIVND (reference sequence). This CDR3 spans 15 amino acids. The CDR3 is CASSMMGQGGSPLHF. Written as DNA, the CDR3 is TGTGCCAGTAGTATGATGGGCCAGGGGGGCTCACCCCTCCACTTT.

The rearrangement uses TRBV4-1 and TRBJ1-1; the D is unclear. CDR1 and CDR2 (germline): MGHRA, YSYEKL. V shed 0 bases and J shed 3 bases, with 5 bases lying between them. CDR3 length: 13 residues. The CDR3 loop reads CASSQERYTEAFF. The CDR3 region has the DNA TGCGCCAGCAGCCAAGAACGGTACACTGAAGCTTTCTTT.

The chain couples TRBV7-3 to TRBJ1-2; D perhaps matches TRBD1 (6 bases). The CDR3 runs to 13 residues. V gave up 2 bases and J gave up 5 bases, with 9 bases separating them. Germline CDR1 is SGHTA and CDR2 is FQGTGA. For the CDR3, the DNA is TGTGCCAGCAGCTTAGGGCAGGGGTATGGCTACACCTTC. Translating it yields CASSLGQGYGYTF.

The chain combines TRBV9 with TRBJ2-7; 9 positions match TRBD2. The V and J ends lost 0 bases and 2 bases, in that order; junction bases with no gene match: 6. Germline assignment: CDR1 SGDLS and CDR2 YYNGEE. The CDR3 is 16 amino acids. As DNA, the CDR3 is TGTGCCAGCAGCGTAGGGGGACTAGCTCCCACCTACGAGCAGTACTTC. Translated, it gives CASSVGGLAPTYEQYF.

The V and J genes are TRBV14 and TRBJ2-1; no clear D gene. The CDR3 is 16 amino acids. Per the germline V gene, CDR1 is SGHDN and CDR2 is FVKESK. V was clipped by 0 bases and J by 0 bases, with 9 bases between them. Here the CDR3 DNA reads TGTGCCAGCAGCCAAGAAAAGACGGGCTCCTACAATGAGCAGTTCTTC. Translated: CASSQEKTGSYNEQFF.

The chain joins TRBV4-3 to TRBJ2-5; D is possibly TRBD1 (6 bases). The germline V gene has CDR1 LGHNA and CDR2 YSLEER. The length of the CDR3 is 16 residues. V was clipped by 0 bases and J by 2 bases, with 13 bases between them. In DNA form, the CDR3 reads TGCGCCAGCAGCCAAGAAGGGCAGGGGTCGCAAGAGACCCAGTACTTC. Residues: CASSQEGQGSQETQYF.

This rearrangement joins TRBV11-1 to TRBJ2-7; the match to TRBD2 covers 14 bases. In germline, CDR1 is SGHAT, CDR2 FQDESV (reference sequence). J was trimmed by 6 bases and V by 5 bases; bases with no gene match: 9. This CDR3 comprises 16 residues. In DNA form, the CDR3 reads TGTGCCAGCAGCCTGGGACTAGCGGGAGCGTTTGGCGAGCAGTACTTC. Its protein is CASSLGLAGAFGEQYF.

The chain has TRBV6-2 or TRBV6-3 and TRBJ2-1; 8 bases fit TRBD2. V lost 0 bases and J lost 0; bases outside the gene matches: 1. Germline CDR1 is MNHEY and CDR2 is SVGEGT. CDR3 length equals 16 residues. Here the CDR3 reads CASSYSLAASYNEQFF. The CDR3 DNA follows: TGTGCCAGCAGTTACTCACTAGCGGCCTCCTACAATGAGCAGTTCTTC.

V and J are TRBV5-4 and TRBJ2-7, with 7 positions matching TRBD1. Losses at the gene ends were 3 bases for V and 0 bases for J; bases not matched to a gene: 9. This CDR3 region has 16 residues. Germline CDR1 SGHNT, CDR2 YYREEE (reference sequence). This CDR3 is CASSSRDSRSSYEQYF. As DNA, the CDR3 is TGTGCCAGCAGCTCCCGGGACAGTCGGAGCTCCTACGAGCAGTACTTC.

The chain employs TRBV4-3 and TRBJ2-2; D uncertain. Germline lookup yields CDR1 LGHNA and CDR2 YSLEER. Trimming took off 0 bases at V and 2 bases at J, with 4 bases between the two ends. The CDR3 length is 14 residues. The CDR3 region is CASSQDTNTGELFF. The CDR3 region has the DNA TGCGCCAGCAGCCAAGACACAAACACCGGGGAGCTGTTTTTT.

The V call is TRBV4-3, the J call TRBJ1-3, with D possibly TRBD1 on 6 matching bases. Trimming stripped 0 bases from V and 1 base from J, with 10 bases between. The CDR3 runs to 16 residues. CDR1 is LGHNA and CDR2 is YSLEER in the germline V gene. Written as DNA, the CDR3 is TGCGCCAGCAGCCAAGATTCTACAGGGTCTGGAAACACCATATATTTT. Translated: CASSQDSTGSGNTIYF.

This rearrangement joins TRBV25-1 to TRBJ2-1; 8 nucleotides match TRBD2. This CDR3 contains 15 residues. Trimming removed 6 bases from V and 4 bases from J; junction bases left unmatched: 8. The germline CDR1 and CDR2 sequences are MGHDK and SYGVNS. The CDR3 DNA sequence: TGTGCCAGCAGGATAGCGGGACCGTTGTACAATGAGCAGTTCTTC. Translated, it gives CASRIAGPLYNEQFF.

The V and J genes are TRBV10-3 and TRBJ2-7; 11 bases map to TRBD2. The CDR3 contains 16 residues. The germline V gene encodes CDR1 ENHRY and CDR2 SYGVKD. J was trimmed by 7 bases and V by 11 bases; bases with no gene match: 19. CDR3 residues: CAVGTSGTVGSREQYF. The CDR3 DNA sequence: TGTGCCGTCGGGACTAGCGGAACCGTGGGATCTCGTGAGCAGTACTTC.

The chain links TRBV5-1 to TRBJ2-1; no definite D call. Per the germline V gene, CDR1 is SGHRS and CDR2 is YFSETQ. This CDR3 comprises 13 residues. Trimming stripped 1 base from V and 6 bases from J, with 8 bases between. The CDR3 loop reads CASSLLGVNEQFF. CDR3 nucleotide sequence: TGCGCCAGCAGCTTGCTAGGTGTCAATGAGCAGTTCTTC.

The J gene is TRBJ2-7, the V gene TRBV7-3; TRBD2 is a possible D gene (6 bases). The germline V gene has CDR1 SGHTA and CDR2 FQGTGA. V was trimmed by 2 bases and J by 3 bases, leaving 11 bases between them. There are 14 residues in the CDR3. The DNA for the CDR3 is TGTGCCAGCAGCTTAGGGGGGACCAACTACGAGCAGTACTTC. Translating it yields CASSLGGTNYEQYF.

CDR3 in amino acids: CAWEPGQGSYEQYF. The CDR3 region has the DNA TGTGCCTGGGAACCGGGACAGGGCTCCTACGAGCAGTACTTC. The rearrangement links TRBV30 to TRBJ2-7, with 9 bases lining up with TRBD1. Trimming took 5 bases from V and 0 from J; bases not matched to a gene: 5. CDR3 size: 14 residues. Germline CDR1 is GTSNPN and CDR2 is SVGIG (reference sequence).

The V call is TRBV6-5, the J call TRBJ1-1, with 8 bases identical to TRBD1. Trimming took 6 bases from V and 7 from J; bases not matched to a gene: 13. The V gene's germline CDR1 is MNHEY and CDR2 SVGAGI. The CDR3 is 15 amino acids. The chain's CDR3 is CASRPRQGASGEAFF. For the CDR3, the DNA is TGTGCCAGCAGACCCCGTCAGGGGGCGTCGGGTGAAGCTTTCTTT.

V is TRBV29-1 and J is TRBJ2-5, with D possibly TRBD1 on 5 matching bases. V was cut by 1 base and J by 0 bases, with 12 bases left in between. CDR1 is SQVTM, CDR2 ANQGSEA, per germline. The CDR3 length is 15 residues. DNA of the CDR3: TGCAGCGTTGAAGTAGGGGCACATTACCAAGAGACCCAGTACTTC. Its translation: CSVEVGAHYQETQYF.

The rearrangement joins TRBV11-3 to TRBJ2-3; the match to TRBD2 covers 8 bases. The germline V gene encodes CDR1 SGHNT and CDR2 YENEEA. The CDR3 length is 16 residues. V lost 5 bases, J lost 6 bases, and 13 bases stayed unmatched. The CDR3 loop is CASSQRQAGAPDTQYF. CDR3 nucleotides: TGTGCCAGCAGCCAACGGCAAGCGGGAGCTCCGGATACGCAGTATTTT.

CDR3 loop: CASNQGNEDEQYF. CDR3 bases: TGTGCCAGCAACCAGGGTAATGAGGACGAGCAGTACTTC. The gene calls are TRBV2 and TRBJ2-7; D may be TRBD1 (5 bases). Per germline, CDR1 SNHLY and CDR2 FYNNEI. V was cut by 7 bases and J by 5 bases, with 15 bases left in between. The CDR3 runs to 13 residues.

The chain couples TRBV7-9 to TRBJ1-1; 8 bases map to TRBD1. With V trimmed by 5 bases and J by 0 bases, 8 bases remained unmatched. The CDR3 is made up of 16 amino acids. The germline V gene has CDR1 SEHNR and CDR2 FQNEAQ (reference sequence). CDR3 sequence reads: CASSQGQVLMNTEAFF. CDR3 DNA sequence: TGTGCCAGCAGCCAGGGACAGGTCCTCATGAACACTGAAGCTTTCTTT.

The chain links TRBV5-1 to TRBJ2-3; 11 nucleotides align to TRBD2. Germline trimming cut 0 bases from V and 2 bases from J; bases unmatched to any gene: 5. Germline values: CDR1 SGHRS, CDR2 YFSETQ. CDR3 length equals 17 residues. This chain's CDR3 is CASSLVGTSGPTDTQYF. The CDR3 DNA reads TGCGCCAGCAGCTTGGTAGGGACTAGCGGACCCACAGATACGCAGTATTTT.

The rearrangement links TRBV6-5 to TRBJ1-6; D might be TRBD1 (6 bases). The V end was cut by 7 bases, the J end by 8 bases, with 12 bases between. This CDR3 is built from 13 residues. Germline V CDR1 and CDR2: MNHEY, SVGAGI. CDR3 region: CASMARGYSPLHF. The DNA of the CDR3 is TGTGCCAGCATGGCCAGGGGTTATTCACCCCTCCACTTT.

The chain is built from TRBV6-5 and TRBJ1-2, with D tentatively TRBD1 (6 bases). The germline V gene encodes CDR1 MNHEY and CDR2 SVGAGI. The CDR3 is made up of 15 amino acids. V lost 2 bases, J lost 4 bases, and 14 bases lay in between. The CDR3 nucleotides read TGTGCCAGCAGTTACGGGGGGGCAGGGGCCTATGGCTACACCTTC. Its protein is CASSYGGAGAYGYTF.

The chain employs TRBV9 and TRBJ2-1; 7 bases match TRBD1. This CDR3 has 12 residues. In germline, CDR1 is SGDLS, CDR2 YYNGEE. Losses at the gene ends were 3 bases for V and 10 bases for J; bases not matched to a gene: 4. The CDR3 loop is CASSATGEEQFF. CDR3 bases: TGTGCCAGCAGCGCCACAGGGGAAGAGCAGTTCTTC.

Turning to this clone: An end of the junction does not agree with germline; a read error may underlie this. CDR3 nucleotide sequence: TGTGCCAGCAGCCAGATGGGGCCCGGGAGCGGGGTCTTC. This sequence encodes CASSQMGPGSGVF. The V call is TRBV3-1 (or the pseudogene TRBV3-2), the J call TRBJ2-1; 7 nucleotides match TRBD2. Germline CDR1 is LGHDT and CDR2 is YNNKEL (reference sequence). CDR3 length equals 13 residues.

This chain uses TRBV11-2 with TRBJ1-1; D possibly corresponds to TRBD1 (6 bases). V shed 3 bases and J shed 2 bases, with 13 bases lying between them. CDR3 length: 15 residues. Germline V lookup: CDR1 SGHAT, CDR2 FQNNGV. CDR3 region: CASSFLRGSNTEAFF. In nucleotides, the CDR3 is TGTGCCAGCAGCTTCCTCAGGGGCTCCAACACTGAAGCTTTCTTT. Using reference TRBV11-2 and TRBJ1-1 for the parts outside the CDR3, the full variable domain is EAGVAQSPRYKIIEKRQSVAFWCNPISGHATLYWYQQILGQGPKLLIQFQNNGVVDDSQLPKDRFSAERLKGVDSTLKIQPAKLEDSAVYLCASSFLRGSNTEAFFGQGTRLTVV.